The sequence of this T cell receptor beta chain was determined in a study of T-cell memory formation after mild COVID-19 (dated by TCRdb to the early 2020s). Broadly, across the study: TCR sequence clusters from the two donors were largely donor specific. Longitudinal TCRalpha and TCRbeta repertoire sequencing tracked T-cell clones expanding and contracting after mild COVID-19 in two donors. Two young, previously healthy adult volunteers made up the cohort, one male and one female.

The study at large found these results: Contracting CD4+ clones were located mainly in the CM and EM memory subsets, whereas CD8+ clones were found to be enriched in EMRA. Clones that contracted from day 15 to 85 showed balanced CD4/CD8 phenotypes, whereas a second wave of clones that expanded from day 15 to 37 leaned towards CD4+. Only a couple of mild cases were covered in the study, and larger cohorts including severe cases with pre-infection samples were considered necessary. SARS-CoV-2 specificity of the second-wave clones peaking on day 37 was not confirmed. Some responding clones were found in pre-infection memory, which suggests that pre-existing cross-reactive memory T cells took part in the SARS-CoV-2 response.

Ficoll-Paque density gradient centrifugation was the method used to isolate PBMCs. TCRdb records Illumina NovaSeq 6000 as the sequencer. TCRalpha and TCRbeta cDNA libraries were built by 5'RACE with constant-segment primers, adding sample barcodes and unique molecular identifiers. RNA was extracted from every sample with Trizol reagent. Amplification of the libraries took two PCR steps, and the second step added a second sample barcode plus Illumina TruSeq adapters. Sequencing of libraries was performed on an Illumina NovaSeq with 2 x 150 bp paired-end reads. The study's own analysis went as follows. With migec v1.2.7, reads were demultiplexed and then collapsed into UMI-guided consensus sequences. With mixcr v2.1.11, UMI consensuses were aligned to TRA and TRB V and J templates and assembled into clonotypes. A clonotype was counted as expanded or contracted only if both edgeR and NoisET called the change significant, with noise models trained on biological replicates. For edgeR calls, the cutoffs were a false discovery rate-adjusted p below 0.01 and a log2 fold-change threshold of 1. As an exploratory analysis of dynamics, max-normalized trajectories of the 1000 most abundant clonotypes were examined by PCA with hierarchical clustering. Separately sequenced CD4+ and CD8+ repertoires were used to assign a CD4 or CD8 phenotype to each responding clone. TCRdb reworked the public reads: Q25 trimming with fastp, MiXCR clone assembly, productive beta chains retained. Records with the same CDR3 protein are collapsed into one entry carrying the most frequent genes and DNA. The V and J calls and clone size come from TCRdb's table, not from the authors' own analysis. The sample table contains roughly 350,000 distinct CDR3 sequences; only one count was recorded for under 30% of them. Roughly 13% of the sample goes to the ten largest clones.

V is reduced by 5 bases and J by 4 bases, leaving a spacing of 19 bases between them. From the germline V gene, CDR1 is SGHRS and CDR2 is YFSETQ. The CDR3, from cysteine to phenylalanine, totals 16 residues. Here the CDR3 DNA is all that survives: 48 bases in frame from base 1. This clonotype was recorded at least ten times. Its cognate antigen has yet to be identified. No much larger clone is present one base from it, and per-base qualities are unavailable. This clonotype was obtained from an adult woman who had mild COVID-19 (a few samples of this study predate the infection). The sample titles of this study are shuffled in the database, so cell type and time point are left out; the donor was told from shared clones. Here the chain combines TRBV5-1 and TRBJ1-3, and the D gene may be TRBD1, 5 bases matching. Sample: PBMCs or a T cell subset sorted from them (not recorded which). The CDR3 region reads CASREGSSTSGNTIYF. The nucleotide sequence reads TGCGCCAGCAGGGAGGGGTCCTCAACGTCAGGAAACACCATATATTTT.